This entry lists 23 T cell receptor beta chains sequenced from one sample in a study of CXCR3-negative and CXCR3-positive naive CD8 T cells. Study conclusions and caveats: The TRB CDR3s that CXCR3-positive naive cells carried were more hydrophobic than those of CXCR3-negative naive cells.

For these TCRs, the target antigens are not known. Preparation of TRB cDNA libraries relied on 5' RACE carrying UMI labels. TCRdb reprocessed the 5' RACE reads; each CDR3 protein has one entry and no DNA is given. The sample totals about 56,000 distinct CDR3 sequences. The specimen was naive CXCR3+ CD8+ T cells from blood. The subset is: CD45RO-CCR7+CD27+CD95- naive CD8+ T cells expressing CXCR3 (TNR3+). These receptors originate from a human donor in good health. Some clones in this sample may be carry-over from other donors' samples.

The chain employs TRBV6-2 or TRBV6-3 and TRBJ1-1; TCRdb designates TRBD1, a call that cannot be tested without DNA. Germline V CDR1 and CDR2: MNHEY, SVGEGT. The CDR3 has 14 amino acids. The CDR3 protein is CASSYRQGDTEAFF.

CDR3 residues: CAISGVQGLSYEQYF. V and J are TRBV10-3 and TRBJ2-7; TCRdb's D call of TRBD2 is untestable without DNA. The CDR3 length is 15 residues. CDR1 and CDR2 (germline): ENHRY, SYGVKD.

This chain links TRBV7-7 with TRBJ1-4; with no DNA, the TCRdb D assignment of TRBD1 cannot be verified. Germline V gives CDR1 SSHAT, CDR2 FNYEAQ (reference sequence). The CDR3 has 13 residues. The CDR3 sequence is CASSGGFNEKLFF.

The CDR3 sequence is CASSDLIGTGELFF. The chain couples TRBV6-4 to TRBJ2-2. Germline V lookup: CDR1 MRHNA, CDR2 SNTAGT. The CDR3 contains 14 residues.

The J gene is TRBJ2-7, the V gene TRBV7-8; the TRBD1 assignment by TCRdb is unverifiable without DNA. This CDR3 is 15 amino acids long. CDR1 and CDR2 (germline): SGHVS, FQNEAQ. The CDR3 sequence is CASSLVGTATYEQYF.

This chain connects TRBV20-1 to TRBJ2-7; TCRdb gives TRBD1 as the D gene, but with no DNA this cannot be confirmed. The CDR3 length is 12 residues. CDR1 DFQATT and CDR2 SNEGSKA come from the germline V gene (reference sequence). The chain's CDR3 is CSARLGDHEQYF.

The chain is built from TRBV29-1 and TRBJ2-1; the TCRdb call, TRBD1, lacks DNA for checking. CDR1 is SQVTM and CDR2 is ANQGSEA in the germline V gene. The CDR3 is 14 residues long. CDR3: CSAEAGVPYNEQFF.

Considering frequency, this clonotype is medium-sized. V is TRBV7-6 and J is TRBJ2-2. The length of the CDR3 is 17 residues. Germline lookup yields CDR1 SGHVS and CDR2 FNYEAQ. Here the CDR3 reads CASSLALRLTNTGELFF.

The V call is TRBV4-3, the J call TRBJ1-6; TCRdb returns TRBD1, unconfirmable since there is no DNA. Germline assignment: CDR1 LGHNA and CDR2 YSLEER. This CDR3 has 17 residues. This chain's CDR3 is CASSQESTTGYNSPLHF.

This chain uses TRBV9 with TRBJ2-2; there is no DNA to check the TCRdb D call of TRBD1. CDR1 and CDR2 from the germline V gene are SGDLS and YYNGEE. CDR3 length equals 15 residues. CDR3 amino acids: CASSRGGGDTGELFF.

The chain is built from TRBV28 and TRBJ1-1. This CDR3 comprises 13 residues. Germline V lookup: CDR1 MDHEN, CDR2 SYDVKM. Here the CDR3 reads CASRPQPRTEAFF.

The rearrangement joins TRBV5-1 to TRBJ2-3; the D call from TCRdb, TRBD1, cannot be confirmed without DNA. The germline CDR1 and CDR2 sequences are SGHRS and YFSETQ. CDR3 length equals 16 residues. The CDR3 region is CASSFRGAMSTDTQYF.

CDR3: CASSGSGAARGGYTF. The chain carries TRBV5-4 and TRBJ1-2; the TRBD1 assignment by TCRdb is unverifiable without DNA. In germline, CDR1 is SGHNT, CDR2 YYREEE (reference sequence). This CDR3 has 15 amino acids.

The chain is built from TRBV12-3 or TRBV12-4 and TRBJ2-1; there is no DNA to check the TCRdb D call of TRBD1. CDR3 length: 13 residues. The CDR3 sequence: CASSLGQNNEQFF.

The genes are TRBV4-1 and TRBJ2-4; TCRdb indicates TRBD2, and absent DNA this call remains unverified. The CDR3 covers 13 residues. Germline values: CDR1 MGHRA, CDR2 YSYEKL. This CDR3 is CASSQPGPDIQYF.

The chain recombines TRBV29-1 with TRBJ2-7; TCRdb designates TRBD1, a call that cannot be tested without DNA. The CDR3 spans 13 residues. Per germline, CDR1 SQVTM and CDR2 ANQGSEA. CDR3 residues: CSVKAPGSYEQYF.

The chain links TRBV9 to TRBJ2-7; TCRdb selects TRBD1, and the lack of DNA leaves this call unchecked. Germline V CDR1 and CDR2: SGDLS, YYNGEE. CDR3 size: 15 residues. CDR3 amino acids: CASSASGQGSYEQYF.

The chain couples TRBV7-9 to TRBJ2-1. The germline V gene encodes CDR1 SEHNR and CDR2 FQNEAQ (reference sequence). The CDR3 is 16 residues long. The CDR3 loop is CASSHLSGSSYNEQFF.

The chain links TRBV4-2 to TRBJ2-1; the TRBD2 assignment by TCRdb is unverifiable without DNA. The germline gives CDR1 LGHNA, CDR2 YNFKEQ. The CDR3 is 16 residues long. CDR3 sequence reads: CARSQDGAGGPNEQFF.

The chain joins TRBV20-1 to TRBJ1-2; as DNA is missing, the TRBD1 call by TCRdb cannot be tested. This CDR3 has 15 amino acids. CDR1 is DFQATT and CDR2 is SNEGSKA in the germline V gene (reference sequence). The CDR3 loop is CSARDRYRGNYGYTF.

The chain carries TRBV6-5 and TRBJ1-1. The CDR3 loop spans 14 amino acids. The germline V gene encodes CDR1 MNHEY and CDR2 SVGAGI. The CDR3 region is CASSYSGGMNEAFF.

The gene calls are TRBV12-3 or TRBV12-4 and TRBJ2-2; TCRdb's D gene call, TRBD1, goes unchecked for lack of DNA. The CDR3 totals 14 residues. This CDR3 is CASSTDSFTGELFF.

The V and J genes are TRBV11-2 and TRBJ1-1; TCRdb's D gene call, TRBD1, goes unchecked for lack of DNA. The CDR3 is made up of 13 amino acids. Germline loops: CDR1 SGHAT, CDR2 FQNNGV. The CDR3 is CASSRTGVTEAFF. The whole variable domain, filled in from reference TRBV11-2 and TRBJ1-1, reads EAGVAQSPRYKIIEKRQSVAFWCNPISGHATLYWYQQILGQGPKLLIQFQNNGVVDDSQLPKDRFSAERLKGVDSTLKIQPAKLEDSAVYLCASSRTGVTEAFFGQGTRLTVV.